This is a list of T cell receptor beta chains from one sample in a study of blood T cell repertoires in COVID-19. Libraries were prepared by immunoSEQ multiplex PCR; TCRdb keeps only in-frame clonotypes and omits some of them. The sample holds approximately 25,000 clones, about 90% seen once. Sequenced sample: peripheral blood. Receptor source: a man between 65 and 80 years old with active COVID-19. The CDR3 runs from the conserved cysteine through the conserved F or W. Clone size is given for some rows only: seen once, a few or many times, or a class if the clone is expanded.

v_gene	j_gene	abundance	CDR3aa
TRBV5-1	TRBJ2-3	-	CASSYREAPDTQYF
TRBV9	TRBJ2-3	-	CASSASAGSTDTQYF
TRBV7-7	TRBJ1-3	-	CASSLAGGSGNTIYF
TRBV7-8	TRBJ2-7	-	CASSRGVGAFYEQYF
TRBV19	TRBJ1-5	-	CASSIGDSLNQPQHF
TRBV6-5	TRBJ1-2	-	CASRYGQGLGGYTF
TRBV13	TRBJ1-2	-	CASSLAAYGNYGYTF
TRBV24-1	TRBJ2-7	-	CATSDWTGNEQYF
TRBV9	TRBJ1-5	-	CASSVGAYSNQPQHF
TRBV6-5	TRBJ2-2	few	CASSYSGGVGTGELFF
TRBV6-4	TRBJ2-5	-	CASGEEGETQYF
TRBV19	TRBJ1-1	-	CASRGHMNTEAFF